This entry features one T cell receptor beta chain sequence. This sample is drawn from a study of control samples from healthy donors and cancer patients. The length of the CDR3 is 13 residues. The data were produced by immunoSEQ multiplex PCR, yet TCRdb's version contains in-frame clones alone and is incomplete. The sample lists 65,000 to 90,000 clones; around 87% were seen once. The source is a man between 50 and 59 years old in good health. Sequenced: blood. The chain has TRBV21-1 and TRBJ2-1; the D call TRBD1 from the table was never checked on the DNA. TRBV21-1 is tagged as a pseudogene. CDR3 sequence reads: CASRGQAYNEQFF. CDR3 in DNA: TGTGCCAGCAGGGGACAGGCGTACAATGAGCAGTTCTTC.